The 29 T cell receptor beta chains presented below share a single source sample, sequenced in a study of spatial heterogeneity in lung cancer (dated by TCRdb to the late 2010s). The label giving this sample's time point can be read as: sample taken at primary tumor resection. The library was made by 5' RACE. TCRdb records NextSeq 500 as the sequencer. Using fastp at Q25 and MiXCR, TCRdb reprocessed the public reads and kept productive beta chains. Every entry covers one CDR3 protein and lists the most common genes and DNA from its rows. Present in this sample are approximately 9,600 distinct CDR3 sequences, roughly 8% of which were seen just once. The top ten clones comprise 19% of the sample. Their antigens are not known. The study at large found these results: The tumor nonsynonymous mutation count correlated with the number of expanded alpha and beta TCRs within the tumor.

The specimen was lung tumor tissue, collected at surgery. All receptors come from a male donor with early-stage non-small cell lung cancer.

The CDR3 sequence is CATALDYSYEQYF. The CDR3 coding sequence is TGTGCCACCGCCCTGGACTACTCCTACGAGCAGTACTTC. The gene calls are TRBV6-2 or TRBV6-3 and TRBJ2-7, with a weak D call TRBD2 (6 bases). The germline V gene has CDR1 MNHEY and CDR2 SVGEGT. V lost 10 bases, J lost 0 bases, and 13 bases lay in between. The CDR3 extends over 13 amino acids.

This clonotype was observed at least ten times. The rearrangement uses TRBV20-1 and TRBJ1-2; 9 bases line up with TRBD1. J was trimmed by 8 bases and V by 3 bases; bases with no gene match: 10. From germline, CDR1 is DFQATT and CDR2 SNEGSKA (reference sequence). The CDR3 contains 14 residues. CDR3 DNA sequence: TGCAGTGCTAGGGCCTGGGACAGGGCCGGCGGCTACACCTTC. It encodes CSARAWDRAGGYTF.

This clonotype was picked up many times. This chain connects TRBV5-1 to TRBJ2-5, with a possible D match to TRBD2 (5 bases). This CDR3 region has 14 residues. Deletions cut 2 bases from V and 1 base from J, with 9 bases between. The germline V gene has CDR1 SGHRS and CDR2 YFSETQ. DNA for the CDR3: TGCGCCAGCAGCTTAGGAGCGGCCCAAGAGACCCAGTACTTC. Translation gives CASSLGAAQETQYF.

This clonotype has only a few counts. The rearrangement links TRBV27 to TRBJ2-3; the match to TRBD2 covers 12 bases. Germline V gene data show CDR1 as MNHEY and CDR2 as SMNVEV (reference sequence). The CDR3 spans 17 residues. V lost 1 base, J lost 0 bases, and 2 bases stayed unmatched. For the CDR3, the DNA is TGTGCCAGCAGTTTATGGGGGACTAGCGGGAGCACAGATACGCAGTATTTT. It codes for CASSLWGTSGSTDTQYF.

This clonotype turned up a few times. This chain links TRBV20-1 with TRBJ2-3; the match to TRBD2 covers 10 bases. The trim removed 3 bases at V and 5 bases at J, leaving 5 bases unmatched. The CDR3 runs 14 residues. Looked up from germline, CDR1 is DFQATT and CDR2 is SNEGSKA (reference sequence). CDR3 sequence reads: CSARSGGAGDTQYF. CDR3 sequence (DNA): TGCAGTGCTAGGAGCGGGGGGGCTGGAGATACGCAGTATTTT.

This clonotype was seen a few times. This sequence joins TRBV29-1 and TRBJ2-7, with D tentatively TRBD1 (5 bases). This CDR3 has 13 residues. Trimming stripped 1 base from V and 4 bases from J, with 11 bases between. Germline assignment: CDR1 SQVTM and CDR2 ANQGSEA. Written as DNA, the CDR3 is TGCAGCGTTGAAGGGACACAGCTTTACGAGCAGTACTTC. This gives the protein CSVEGTQLYEQYF.

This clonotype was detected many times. The CDR3: CSAPGGWDTQYF. The CDR3 DNA sequence: TGCAGTGCTCCCGGGGGGTGGGATACGCAGTATTTT. The chain links TRBV20-1 to TRBJ2-3; TRBD2 matches 7 bases. Trimming removed 5 bases from V and 6 bases from J; junction bases left unmatched: 5. Per the germline V gene, CDR1 is DFQATT and CDR2 is SNEGSKA (reference sequence). The CDR3 extends over 12 amino acids.

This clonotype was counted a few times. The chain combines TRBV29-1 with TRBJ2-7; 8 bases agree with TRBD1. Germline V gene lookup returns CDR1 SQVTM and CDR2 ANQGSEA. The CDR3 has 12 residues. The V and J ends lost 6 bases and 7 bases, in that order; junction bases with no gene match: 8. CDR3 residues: CSVRAGGKEQYF. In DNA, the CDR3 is TGCAGCGTGAGGGCAGGGGGCAAAGAGCAGTACTTC.

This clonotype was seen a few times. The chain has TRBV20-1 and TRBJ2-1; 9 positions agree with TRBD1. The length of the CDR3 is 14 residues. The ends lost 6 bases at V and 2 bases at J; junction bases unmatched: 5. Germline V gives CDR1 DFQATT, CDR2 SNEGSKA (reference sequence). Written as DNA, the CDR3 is TGCAGTGCAATTCGACAGGGGGCCTACAATGAGCAGTTCTTC. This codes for CSAIRQGAYNEQFF.

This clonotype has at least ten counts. DNA of the CDR3: TGCGCCAGCAGCCTTGGCCTAGCGGGAGGCGAGCAGTACTTC. Its protein product is CASSLGLAGGEQYF. The genes are TRBV5-1 and TRBJ2-7; 11 bases line up with TRBD2. With 4 bases clipped from V and 6 bases from J, the junction kept 6 bases outside the gene matches. This CDR3 region has 14 residues. Germline assignment: CDR1 SGHRS and CDR2 YFSETQ.

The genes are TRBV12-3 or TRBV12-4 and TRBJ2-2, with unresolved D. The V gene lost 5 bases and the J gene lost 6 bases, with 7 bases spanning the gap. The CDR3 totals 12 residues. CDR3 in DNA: TGTGCCAGCAGTCCAGGCCCCGGGGAGCTGTTTTTT. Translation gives CASSPGPGELFF.

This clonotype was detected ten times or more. Written as DNA, the CDR3 is TGTGCCAGCAGCCATGTGGGGTGGGACCAGTACTTC. Translation gives CASSHVGWDQYF. The chain has TRBV3-1 and TRBJ2-5; D unresolved. V was pared by 3 bases and J by 10 bases, with 12 bases between. The CDR3 has 12 residues. Germline V CDR1 and CDR2: LGHDT, YNNKEL (reference sequence).

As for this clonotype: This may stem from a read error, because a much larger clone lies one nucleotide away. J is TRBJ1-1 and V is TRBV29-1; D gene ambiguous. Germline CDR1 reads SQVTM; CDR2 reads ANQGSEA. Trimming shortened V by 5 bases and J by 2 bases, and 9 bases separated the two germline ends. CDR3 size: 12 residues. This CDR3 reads CSVTDKNTEAFF. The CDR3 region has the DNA TGCAGCGTTACCGACAAAAACACTGAAGCTTTCTTT.

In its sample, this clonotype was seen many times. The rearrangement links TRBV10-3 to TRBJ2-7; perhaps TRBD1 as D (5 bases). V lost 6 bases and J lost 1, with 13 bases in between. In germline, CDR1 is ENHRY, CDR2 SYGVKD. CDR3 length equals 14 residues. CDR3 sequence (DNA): TGTGCCATCAGCCTACAGGACAAATCCTACGAGCAGTACTTC. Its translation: CAISLQDKSYEQYF.

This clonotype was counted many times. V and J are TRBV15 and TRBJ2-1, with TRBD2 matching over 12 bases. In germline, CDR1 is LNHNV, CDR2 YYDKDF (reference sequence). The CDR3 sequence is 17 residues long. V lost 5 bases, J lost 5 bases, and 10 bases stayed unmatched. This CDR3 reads CATSRTARLAGDNEQFF. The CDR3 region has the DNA TGTGCCACCAGCCGGACGGCCCGACTAGCGGGAGACAATGAGCAGTTCTTC.

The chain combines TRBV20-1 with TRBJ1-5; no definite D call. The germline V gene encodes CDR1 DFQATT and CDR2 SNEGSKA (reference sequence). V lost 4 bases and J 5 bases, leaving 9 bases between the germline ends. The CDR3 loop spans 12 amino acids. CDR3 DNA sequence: TGCAGTGCTACCCACCCAGATCAGCCCCAGCATTTT. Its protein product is CSATHPDQPQHF.

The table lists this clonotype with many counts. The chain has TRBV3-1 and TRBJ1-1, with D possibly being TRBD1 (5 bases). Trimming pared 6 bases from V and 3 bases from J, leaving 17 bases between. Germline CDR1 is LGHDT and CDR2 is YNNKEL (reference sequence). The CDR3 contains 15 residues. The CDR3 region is CASRLEDTLDTEAFF. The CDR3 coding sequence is TGTGCCAGCAGGCTTGAGGACACCTTGGACACTGAAGCTTTCTTT.

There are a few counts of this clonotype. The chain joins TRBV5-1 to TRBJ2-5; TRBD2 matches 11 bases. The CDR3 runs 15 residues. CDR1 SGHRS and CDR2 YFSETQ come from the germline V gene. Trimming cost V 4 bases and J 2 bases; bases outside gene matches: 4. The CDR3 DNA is TGCGCCAGCAGCATGGGACTAGCGGTACAAGAGACCCAGTACTTC. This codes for CASSMGLAVQETQYF.

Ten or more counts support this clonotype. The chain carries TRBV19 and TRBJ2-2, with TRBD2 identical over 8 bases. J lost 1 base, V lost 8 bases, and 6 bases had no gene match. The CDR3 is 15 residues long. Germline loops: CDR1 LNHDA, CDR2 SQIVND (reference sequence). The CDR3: CASARGGLNTGELFF. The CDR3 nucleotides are TGTGCCAGTGCCCGGGGGGGGTTGAACACCGGGGAGCTGTTTTTT.

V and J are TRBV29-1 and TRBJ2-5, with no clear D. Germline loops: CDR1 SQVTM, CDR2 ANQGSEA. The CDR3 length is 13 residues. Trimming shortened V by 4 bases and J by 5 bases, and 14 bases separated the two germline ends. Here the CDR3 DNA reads TGCAGCGTTGCGGGCTCCGGGTGGGAGACCCAGTACTTC. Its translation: CSVAGSGWETQYF.

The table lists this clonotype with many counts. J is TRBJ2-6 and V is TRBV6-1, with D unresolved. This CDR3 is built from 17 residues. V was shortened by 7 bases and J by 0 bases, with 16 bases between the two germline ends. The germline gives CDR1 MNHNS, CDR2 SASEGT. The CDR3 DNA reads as TGTGCCAGCACGAGAGGCCTTCTCCCCTCTGGGGCCAACGTCCTGACTTTC. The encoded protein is CASTRGLLPSGANVLTF.

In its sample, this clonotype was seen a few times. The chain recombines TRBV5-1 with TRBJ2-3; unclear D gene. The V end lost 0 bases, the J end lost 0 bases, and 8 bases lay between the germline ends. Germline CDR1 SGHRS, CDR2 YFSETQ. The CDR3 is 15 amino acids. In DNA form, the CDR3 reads TGCGCCAGCAGCTTGGGCGTGTCTAGCACAGATACGCAGTATTTT. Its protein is CASSLGVSSTDTQYF.

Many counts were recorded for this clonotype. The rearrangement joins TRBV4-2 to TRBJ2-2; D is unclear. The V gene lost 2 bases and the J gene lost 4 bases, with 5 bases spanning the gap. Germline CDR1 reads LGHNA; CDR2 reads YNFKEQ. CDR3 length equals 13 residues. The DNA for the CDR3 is TGTGCCAGCAGCCAACCCGGCACCGGGGAGCTGTTTTTT. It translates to CASSQPGTGELFF.

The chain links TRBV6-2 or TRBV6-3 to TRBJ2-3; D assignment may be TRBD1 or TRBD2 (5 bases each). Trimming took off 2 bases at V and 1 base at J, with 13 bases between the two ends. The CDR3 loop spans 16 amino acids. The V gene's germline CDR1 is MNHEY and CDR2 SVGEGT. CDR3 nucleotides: TGTGCCAGCAGTTACGGGGTTGTGGGGGGCACAGATACGCAGTATTTT. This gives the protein CASSYGVVGGTDTQYF.

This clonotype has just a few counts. The CDR3 is CSARDWGGDGTGELFF. CDR3 nucleotide sequence: TGCAGTGCTAGAGATTGGGGCGGGGATGGCACCGGGGAGCTGTTTTTT. This chain connects TRBV20-1 to TRBJ2-2, with D perhaps TRBD2 (6 bases). Deletions cut 0 bases from V and 4 bases from J, with 15 bases between. This CDR3 region has 16 residues. Germline CDR1 DFQATT, CDR2 SNEGSKA (reference sequence).

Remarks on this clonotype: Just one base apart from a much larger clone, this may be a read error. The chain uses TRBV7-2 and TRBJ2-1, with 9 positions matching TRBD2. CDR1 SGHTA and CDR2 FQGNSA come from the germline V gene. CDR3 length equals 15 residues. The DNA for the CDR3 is TGTGCCAGCGGCTTAATGATAGCGGGGGCCAATGAGCAGTTCTTC. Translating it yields CASGLMIAGANEQFF.

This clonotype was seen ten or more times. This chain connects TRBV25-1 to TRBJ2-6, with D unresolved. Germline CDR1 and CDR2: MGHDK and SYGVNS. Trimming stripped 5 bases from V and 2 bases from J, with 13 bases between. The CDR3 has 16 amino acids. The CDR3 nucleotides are TGTGCCAGCAGTCCATTGGGCGCGGCTGGGGCCAACGTCCTGACTTTC. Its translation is CASSPLGAAGANVLTF.

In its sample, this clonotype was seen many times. In DNA form, the CDR3 reads TGTGCCAGCAGCTTGGCAGGGTCCGCTCAGCCCCAGCATTTT. This codes for CASSLAGSAQPQHF. The chain employs TRBV5-6 and TRBJ1-5, with D maybe TRBD1 (5 bases). Trimming took off 0 bases at V and 6 bases at J, with 10 bases between the two ends. The CDR3 is made up of 14 amino acids. CDR1 and CDR2 (germline): SGHDT, YYEEEE.

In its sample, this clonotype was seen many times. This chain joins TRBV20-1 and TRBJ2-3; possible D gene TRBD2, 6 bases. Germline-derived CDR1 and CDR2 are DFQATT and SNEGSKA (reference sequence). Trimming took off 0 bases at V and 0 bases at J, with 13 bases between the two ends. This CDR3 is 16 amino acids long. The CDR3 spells CSAREDSGASTDTQYF. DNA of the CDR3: TGCAGTGCTAGAGAGGATAGCGGAGCTAGCACAGATACGCAGTATTTT.